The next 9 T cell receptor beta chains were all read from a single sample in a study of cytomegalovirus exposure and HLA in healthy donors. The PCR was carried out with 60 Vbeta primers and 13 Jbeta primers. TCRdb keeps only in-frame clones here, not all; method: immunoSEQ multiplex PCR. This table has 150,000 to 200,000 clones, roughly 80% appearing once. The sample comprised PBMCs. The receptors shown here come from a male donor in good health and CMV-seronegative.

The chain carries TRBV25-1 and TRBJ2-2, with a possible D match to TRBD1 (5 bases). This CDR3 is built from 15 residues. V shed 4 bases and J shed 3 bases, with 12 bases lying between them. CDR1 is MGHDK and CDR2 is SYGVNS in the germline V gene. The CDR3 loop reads CASSVPDSYTGELFF. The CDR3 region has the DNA TGTGCCAGCAGTGTTCCAGACAGCTACACCGGGGAGCTGTTTTTT.

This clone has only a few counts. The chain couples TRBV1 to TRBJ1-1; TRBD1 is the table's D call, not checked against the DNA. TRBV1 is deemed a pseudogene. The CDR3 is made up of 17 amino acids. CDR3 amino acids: CTSSQDQRTGGEIVAFF. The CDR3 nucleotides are TGCACCAGCAGCCAAGATCAGAGGACAGGGGGCGAAATCGTGGCTTTCTTT.

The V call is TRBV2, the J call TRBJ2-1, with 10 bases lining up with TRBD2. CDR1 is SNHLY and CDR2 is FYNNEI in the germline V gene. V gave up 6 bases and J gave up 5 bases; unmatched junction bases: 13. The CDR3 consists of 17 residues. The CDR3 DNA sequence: TGTGCCAGCAGGGCCCTCCGTGCTAGCGGGAGCGACAATGAGCAGTTCTTC. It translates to CASRALRASGSDNEQFF.

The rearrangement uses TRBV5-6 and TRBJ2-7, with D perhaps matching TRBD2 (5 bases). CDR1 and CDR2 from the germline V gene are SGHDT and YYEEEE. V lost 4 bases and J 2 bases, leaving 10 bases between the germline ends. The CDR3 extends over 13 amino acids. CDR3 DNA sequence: TGTGCCAGCAGCCCGGGGTTAACCTACGAGCAGTACTTC. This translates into CASSPGLTYEQYF.

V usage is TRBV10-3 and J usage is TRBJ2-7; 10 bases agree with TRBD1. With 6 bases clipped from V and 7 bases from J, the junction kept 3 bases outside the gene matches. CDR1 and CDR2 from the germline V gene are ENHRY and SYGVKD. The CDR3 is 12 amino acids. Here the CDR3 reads CAIRPGQGEQYF. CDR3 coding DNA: TGTGCCATCAGACCGGGACAGGGGGAGCAGTACTTC.

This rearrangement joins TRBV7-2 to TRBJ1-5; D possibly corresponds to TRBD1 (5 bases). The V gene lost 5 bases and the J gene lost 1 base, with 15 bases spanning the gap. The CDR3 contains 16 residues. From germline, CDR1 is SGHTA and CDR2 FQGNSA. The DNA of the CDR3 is TGTGCCAGCAGCCTAGGTACGGGGGAGAGCAATCAGCCCCAGCATTTT. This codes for CASSLGTGESNQPQHF.

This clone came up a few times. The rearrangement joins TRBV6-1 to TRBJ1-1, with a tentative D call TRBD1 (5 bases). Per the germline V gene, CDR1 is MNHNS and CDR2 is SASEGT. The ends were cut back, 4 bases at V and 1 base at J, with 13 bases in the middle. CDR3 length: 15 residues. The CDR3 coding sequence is TGTGCCAGCAGTGCAGAGACAGATTGGAACACTGAAGCTTTCTTT. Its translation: CASSAETDWNTEAFF.

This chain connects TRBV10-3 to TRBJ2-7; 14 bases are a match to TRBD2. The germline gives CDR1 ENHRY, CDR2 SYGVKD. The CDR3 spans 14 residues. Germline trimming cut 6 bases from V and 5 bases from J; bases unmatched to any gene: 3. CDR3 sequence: CAIRGLAGVHEQYF. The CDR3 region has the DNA TGTGCCATCAGGGGACTAGCGGGAGTCCACGAGCAGTACTTC.

This chain's CDR3 is CASNPGGPGEQFF. Here the CDR3 DNA reads TGTGCCAGCAACCCGGGAGGGCCCGGTGAGCAGTTCTTC. The V gene is TRBV2, the J gene TRBJ2-1; 8 nucleotides match TRBD2. The germline CDR1 and CDR2 sequences are SNHLY and FYNNEI. The CDR3 extends over 13 amino acids. Losses at the gene ends were 7 bases for V and 9 bases for J; bases not matched to a gene: 8.